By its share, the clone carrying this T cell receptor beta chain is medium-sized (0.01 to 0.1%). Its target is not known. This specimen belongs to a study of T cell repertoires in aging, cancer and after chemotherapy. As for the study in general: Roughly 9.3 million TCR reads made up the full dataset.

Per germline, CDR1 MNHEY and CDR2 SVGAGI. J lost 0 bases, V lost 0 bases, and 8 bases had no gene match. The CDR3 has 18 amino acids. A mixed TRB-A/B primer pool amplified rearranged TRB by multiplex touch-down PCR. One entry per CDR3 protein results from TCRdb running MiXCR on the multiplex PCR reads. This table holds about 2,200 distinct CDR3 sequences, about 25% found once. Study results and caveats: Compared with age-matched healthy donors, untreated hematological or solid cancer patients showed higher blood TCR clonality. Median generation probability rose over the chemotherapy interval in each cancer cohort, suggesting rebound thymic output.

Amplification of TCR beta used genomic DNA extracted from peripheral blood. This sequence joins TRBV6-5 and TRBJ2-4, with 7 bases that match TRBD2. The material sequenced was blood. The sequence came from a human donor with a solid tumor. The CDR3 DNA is TGTGCCAGCAGTTACTCCTTTGGGGGGGAGGCAGCCAAAAACATTCAGTACTTC. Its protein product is CASSYSFGGEAAKNIQYF.